Shown below are 22 T cell receptor beta chains from a single sample sequenced in a study of shared clonotypes between healthy human individuals (TCRdb year 2020). Library prep was done by the immunoSEQ multiplex PCR assay. TCRdb stores this immuneACCESS table with in-frame sequences only. Part of the clones is absent; in the studies checked, under half of the shortfall reflects unresolved V genes, and no reason is known for the rest. This sample lists about 2.4 million clones; just over 90% were detected once. The top ten clonotypes cover about 0.13% of the sample. The sample consisted of naive CD4+ T cells sorted from blood. Interpreted using the paper, the cell subset or site label stands for: CD45RA+ positively selected. The receptors shown here come from a man between 18 and 35 years old in good health.

CDR3 coding DNA: TGTGCCAGCAGCTTTAACAGAAACACAGATACGCAGTATTTT. Protein product: CASSFNRNTDTQYF. The rearrangement joins TRBV7-8 to TRBJ2-3, with D hard to call. Between the trimmed V and J ends, which lost 3 bases and 2 bases, there was a span of 9 bases. The length of the CDR3 is 14 residues. Germline CDR1 reads SGHVS; CDR2 reads FQNEAQ.

A note on this clone: This CDR3 is also generated by other DNA sequences in the sample. V is TRBV15 and J is TRBJ1-2; 7 bases agree with TRBD1. Germline V gives CDR1 LNHNV, CDR2 YYDKDF (reference sequence). The CDR3 runs to 13 residues. The ends lost 5 bases at V and 5 bases at J; junction bases unmatched: 5. CDR3 DNA sequence: TGTGCCACCAGCCGGGACAGACAGTATGGCTACACCTTC. Its translation is CATSRDRQYGYTF.

As concerns this clone: Within the sample, other DNA sequences also encode this same CDR3. This rearrangement joins TRBV2 to TRBJ2-7, with D possibly called TRBD1 or TRBD2 (6 bases each). The germline CDR1 and CDR2 sequences are SNHLY and FYNNEI. The CDR3 has 13 residues. Trimming cost V 5 bases and J 1 base, with 9 bases left between them. In nucleotides, the CDR3 is TGTGCCAGCAGTCCGGGGGCTTCCTACGAGCAGTACTTC. Its protein is CASSPGASYEQYF.

The chain joins TRBV30 to TRBJ1-1, with D hard to call. V lost 0 bases to trimming and J lost 6 bases, with 14 bases between them. Germline V CDR1 and CDR2: GTSNPN, SVGIG (reference sequence). The CDR3 runs to 14 residues. This CDR3 is CAWSVGNNGAEAFF. The CDR3 DNA is TGTGCCTGGAGTGTTGGCAATAACGGCGCTGAAGCTTTCTTT.

The chain has TRBV5-4 and TRBJ2-5, with 9 bases matching TRBD2. CDR3 length: 15 residues. Germline trimming cut 6 bases from V and 1 base from J; bases unmatched to any gene: 7. Germline V gene sequence: CDR1 SGHNT, CDR2 YYREEE (reference sequence). The CDR3 DNA sequence: TGTGCCAGCACCCTACTAGCGGGTCCCCAAGAGACCCAGTACTTC. Amino acids: CASTLLAGPQETQYF.

The chain combines TRBV7-2 with TRBJ2-3, with unresolved D. The length of the CDR3 is 16 residues. From germline, CDR1 is SGHTA and CDR2 FQGNSA. Trimming took off 4 bases at V and 2 bases at J, with 16 bases between the two ends. The CDR3 here is CASSSRPATNTDTQYF. The CDR3 coding sequence is TGTGCCAGCAGCTCCCGACCGGCTACGAACACAGATACGCAGTATTTT. The complete variable domain, with remaining parts taken from reference TRBV7-2 and TRBJ2-3, reads GAGVSQSPSNKVTEKGKDVELRCDPISGHTALYWYRQSLGQGLEFLIYFQGNSAPDKSGLPSDRFSAERTGGSVSTLTIQRTQQEDSAVYLCASSSRPATNTDTQYFGPGTRLTVL.

The CDR3 reads CASSQRTGQGIQYF. CDR3 DNA sequence: TGTGCCAGCAGCCAACGCACAGGTCAGGGAATTCAGTACTTC. This chain uses TRBV4-2 with TRBJ2-4; TRBD1 is a possible D gene (5 bases). In germline, CDR1 is LGHNA, CDR2 YNFKEQ. The CDR3 has 14 amino acids. The V end lost 2 bases, the J end lost 10 bases, and 15 bases lay between the germline ends.

V and J are TRBV30 and TRBJ1-2; 9 bases agree with TRBD1. Trimming at V came to 2 bases and at J to 8 bases, leaving 9 bases not matched to a gene. Per the germline V gene, CDR1 is GTSNPN and CDR2 is SVGIG (reference sequence). The CDR3 runs to 14 residues. CDR3 region: CAWSHPQGAGGYTF. The CDR3 nucleotides are TGTGCCTGGAGTCATCCACAGGGGGCGGGCGGCTACACCTTC.

The chain is built from TRBV6-6 and TRBJ2-7; D unresolved. CDR1 and CDR2 from the germline V gene are MNHNY and SVGAGI (reference sequence). V was clipped by 2 bases and J by 0 bases, with 11 bases between them. The CDR3 loop spans 15 amino acids. DNA of the CDR3: TGTGCCAGCAGTTACGGCAGCCCTGACTCCTACGAGCAGTACTTC. Translated, it gives CASSYGSPDSYEQYF.

The rearrangement joins TRBV5-1 to TRBJ2-1, with 11 bases matching TRBD1. The CDR3 is 14 amino acids. V lost 6 bases, J lost 6 bases, and 5 bases stayed unmatched. CDR1 and CDR2 from the germline V gene are SGHRS and YFSETQ. CDR3 in DNA: TGCGCCAGCACCTGGGGACAGGGGGGCAATGAGCAGTTCTTC. Protein product: CASTWGQGGNEQFF.

The genes are TRBV7-2 and TRBJ2-1; D ambiguous. The V gene's germline CDR1 is SGHTA and CDR2 FQGNSA. This CDR3 is built from 14 residues. The V end was cut by 7 bases, the J end by 0 bases, with 10 bases between. The CDR3 loop is CASIPGSSYNEQFF. CDR3 nucleotide sequence: TGTGCCAGCATCCCCGGGTCCTCCTACAATGAGCAGTTCTTC.

Remarks on this clone: Other DNA sequences of this sample code for an identical CDR3. The chain has TRBV6-5 and TRBJ2-2; no definite D call. Trimming took 2 bases from V and 1 from J, leaving 5 bases between them. The CDR3 is 14 residues long. Germline V gives CDR1 MNHEY, CDR2 SVGAGI. In DNA form, the CDR3 reads TGTGCCAGCAGTTACCTGCAGAACACCGGGGAGCTGTTTTTT. This codes for CASSYLQNTGELFF.

This chain's CDR3 is CASSRHMPAEAFF. The CDR3, as DNA: TGTGCCAGCAGCCGGCATATGCCCGCTGAAGCTTTCTTT. The chain is built from TRBV7-9 and TRBJ1-1, with D unresolved. V dropped 5 bases and J dropped 6 bases, with 13 bases sitting between them. Germline loops: CDR1 SEHNR, CDR2 FQNEAQ (reference sequence). There are 13 residues in the CDR3. The full variable domain, with the rest looked up from reference TRBV7-9 and TRBJ1-1, is DTGVSQNPRHKITKRGQNVTFRCDPISEHNRLYWYRQTLGQGPEFLTYFQNEAQLEKSRLLSDRFSAERPKGSFSTLEIQRTEQGDSAMYLCASSRHMPAEAFFGQGTRLTVV.

V gene TRBV6-1 combines with J gene TRBJ2-7, with 7 bases aligning to TRBD1. V shed 5 bases, J shed 3 bases, and the junction held 7 bases outside the gene matches. CDR1 and CDR2 from the germline V gene are MNHNS and SASEGT. This CDR3 comprises 14 residues. This chain's CDR3 is CASSKPTGHYEQYF. The CDR3 nucleotides are TGTGCCAGCAGTAAACCGACAGGGCACTACGAGCAGTACTTC.

The rearrangement links TRBV4-1 to TRBJ2-3; 12 bases map to TRBD2. The CDR3 totals 19 residues. In germline, CDR1 is MGHRA, CDR2 YSYEKL. The V segment lost 1 base and the J segment 3 bases; nucleotides outside the gene matches: 11. The CDR3 region has the DNA TGCGCCAGCAGCCAAGTAGAGCTAGCGGGGGGGTGGGAAACAGATACGCAGTATTTT. Amino acids: CASSQVELAGGWETDTQYF.

J is TRBJ2-5 and V is TRBV7-9, with 7 bases aligning to TRBD1. This CDR3 comprises 14 residues. Germline loops: CDR1 SEHNR, CDR2 FQNEAQ (reference sequence). Trimming cost V 8 bases and J 6 bases; bases outside gene matches: 12. The CDR3 here is CASGETGTLKTQYF. The DNA of the CDR3 is TGTGCCAGCGGAGAGACAGGGACCTTGAAGACCCAGTACTTC. Full variable domain (rest looked up from reference TRBV7-9 and TRBJ2-5): DTGVSQNPRHKITKRGQNVTFRCDPISEHNRLYWYRQTLGQGPEFLTYFQNEAQLEKSRLLSDRFSAERPKGSFSTLEIQRTEQGDSAMYLCASGETGTLKTQYFGPGTRLLVL.

The chain employs TRBV19 and TRBJ2-7; maybe TRBD1 (6 bases). Looked up from germline, CDR1 is LNHDA and CDR2 is SQIVND (reference sequence). This CDR3 has 13 amino acids. V was clipped by 4 bases and J by 2 bases, with 9 bases between them. Here the CDR3 DNA reads TGTGCCAGTAGTAACAGGGTCACCTACGAGCAGTACTTC. This sequence encodes CASSNRVTYEQYF.

The gene calls are TRBV9 and TRBJ2-2; D might be TRBD2 (6 bases). Trimming cost V 4 bases and J 0 bases, with 19 bases left between them. Germline V gene data show CDR1 as SGDLS and CDR2 as YYNGEE. The CDR3 is 18 residues long. The CDR3 is CASSPRLVSETNTGELFF. The CDR3, as DNA: TGTGCCAGCAGCCCCAGACTAGTTTCGGAGACGAACACCGGGGAGCTGTTTTTT.

This clone has just one count. The chain recombines TRBV19 with TRBJ1-5, with a weak D call TRBD1 (5 bases). The CDR3 is 12 residues long. Germline V gene data show CDR1 as LNHDA and CDR2 as SQIVND (reference sequence). Trimming left V 10 bases short and J 4 bases short, with 11 bases between. DNA for the CDR3: TGTGCCACAGCCAGGGTTAATCAGCCCCAGCATTTT. This gives the protein CATARVNQPQHF.

The rearrangement joins TRBV5-1 to TRBJ2-5, with D possibly TRBD1 on 5 matching bases. The CDR3 contains 14 residues. V lost 7 bases to trimming and J lost 4 bases, with 17 bases between them. Per the germline V gene, CDR1 is SGHRS and CDR2 is YFSETQ. CDR3 in amino acids: CASSRVGVGETQYF. The CDR3 DNA reads as TGCGCCAGCTCTCGGGTAGGGGTCGGAGAGACCCAGTACTTC.

In DNA form, the CDR3 reads TGTGCCAGCAGCTTGGCTGGGGTCGACAGTCGGGGCTACACCTTC. It encodes CASSLAGVDSRGYTF. The rearrangement uses TRBV5-6 and TRBJ1-2, with a possible D match to TRBD1 (5 bases). Germline lookup yields CDR1 SGHDT and CDR2 YYEEEE. CDR3 length equals 15 residues. Trimming took off 0 bases at V and 8 bases at J, with 17 bases between the two ends.

The chain links TRBV27 to TRBJ2-5, with 7 bases that match TRBD1. The J segment lost 1 base and the V segment lost 5 bases, leaving 22 bases of the junction unmatched. The CDR3 totals 20 residues. Per germline, CDR1 MNHEY and CDR2 SMNVEV (reference sequence). The DNA of the CDR3 is TGTGCCAGCAGTGAGGGGGCCAAACCGGGGAACAGGGTTGGCCAAGAGACCCAGTACTTC. Its protein product is CASSEGAKPGNRVGQETQYF.